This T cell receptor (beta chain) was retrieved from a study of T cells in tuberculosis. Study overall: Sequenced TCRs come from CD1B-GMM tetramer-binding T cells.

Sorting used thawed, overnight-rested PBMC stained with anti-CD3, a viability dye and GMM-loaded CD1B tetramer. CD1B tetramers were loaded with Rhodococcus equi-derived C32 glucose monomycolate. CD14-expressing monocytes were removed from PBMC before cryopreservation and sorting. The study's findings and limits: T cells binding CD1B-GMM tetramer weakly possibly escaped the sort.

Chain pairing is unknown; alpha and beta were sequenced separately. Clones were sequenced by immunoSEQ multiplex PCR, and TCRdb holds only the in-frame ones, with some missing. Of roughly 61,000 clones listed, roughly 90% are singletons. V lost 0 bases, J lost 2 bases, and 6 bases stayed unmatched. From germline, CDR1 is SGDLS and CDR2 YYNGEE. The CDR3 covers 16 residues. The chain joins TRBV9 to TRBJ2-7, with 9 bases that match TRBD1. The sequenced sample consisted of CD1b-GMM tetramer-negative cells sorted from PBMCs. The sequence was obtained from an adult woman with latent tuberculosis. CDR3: CASSVAPGTGTYEQYF. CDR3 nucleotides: TGTGCCAGCAGCGTAGCTCCCGGGACAGGGACCTACGAGCAGTACTTC.